The 14 T cell receptor beta chains listed next were all sequenced from one sample in a study of blood T cell repertoires in COVID-19. Measured with immunoSEQ multiplex PCR; TCRdb has only the in-frame clones, and not every one. The data show 200,000 to 250,000 clones, around nine tenths seen once. Sequencing was carried out using peripheral blood. These receptors were collected from a man in his 60s with COVID-19, enrolled during active disease.

CDR3 in amino acids: CASSPDGKSIAFF. In DNA, the CDR3 is TGCGCCAGCAGCCCAGACGGGAAGTCGATAGCTTTCTTT. The chain employs TRBV5-1 and TRBJ1-1; D unresolved. The CDR3 sequence is 13 residues long. V was clipped by 4 bases and J by 10 bases, with 17 bases between them. CDR1 is SGHRS and CDR2 is YFSETQ in the germline V gene.

J is TRBJ1-3 and V is TRBV28; weak D call: TRBD1 (6 bases). V was shortened by 4 bases and J by 2 bases, with 9 bases between the two germline ends. The CDR3 contains 14 residues. CDR1 is MDHEN and CDR2 is SYDVKM in the germline V gene. CDR3 sequence reads: CASSSGGPGNTIYF. CDR3 sequence (DNA): TGTGCCAGCAGTTCGGGGGGCCCTGGAAACACCATATATTTT. The full variable domain, with the rest looked up from reference TRBV28 and TRBJ1-3, is DVKVTQSSRYLVKRTGEKVFLECVQDMDHENMFWYRQDPGLGLRLIYFSYDVKMKEKGDIPEGYSVSREKKERFSLILESASTNQTSMYLCASSSGGPGNTIYFGEGSWLTVV.

The V and J genes are TRBV30 and TRBJ1-1; D gene unclear. CDR1 GTSNPN and CDR2 SVGIG come from the germline V gene (reference sequence). The CDR3 is 13 amino acids. Trimming left V 2 bases short and J 1 base short, with 8 bases between. CDR3 nucleotide sequence: TGTGCCTGGAGTCAGTATTCGAACACTGAAGCTTTCTTT. Residues: CAWSQYSNTEAFF.

The chain uses TRBV6-5 and TRBJ2-7; tentatively, D is TRBD2 (5 bases). CDR1 and CDR2 from the germline V gene are MNHEY and SVGAGI. This CDR3 spans 14 amino acids. Trimming pared 6 bases from V and 0 bases from J, leaving 12 bases between. The CDR3 protein is CASRARGYSYEQYF. In nucleotides, the CDR3 is TGTGCCAGCAGGGCTCGAGGGTACTCCTACGAGCAGTACTTC.

The chain carries TRBV24-1 and TRBJ1-2, with D maybe TRBD1 (5 bases). The CDR3 spans 15 residues. Germline CDR1 and CDR2: KGHDR and SFDVKD. The V and J ends lost 7 bases and 7 bases respectively, with 21 bases between them. DNA of the CDR3: TGTGCCACCAGAGTCGGAGCAGGGCACTGGAGTGGCTACACCTTC. It codes for CATRVGAGHWSGYTF.

This chain joins TRBV25-1 and TRBJ2-1; TRBD1 matches at 9 bases. V was clipped by 4 bases and J by 5 bases; unmatched bases: 6. Germline V gene data show CDR1 as MGHDK and CDR2 as SYGVNS. The CDR3 runs 15 residues. The CDR3 DNA is TGTGCCAGCAGTGGAACAGGGGGCGGCCACAATGAGCAGTTCTTC. Translating it yields CASSGTGGGHNEQFF. Filled out from reference TRBV25-1 and TRBJ2-1, the complete variable domain reads EADIYQTPRYLVIGTGKKITLECSQTMGHDKMYWYQQDPGMELHLIHYSYGVNSTEKGDLSSESTVSRIRTEHFPLTLESARPSHTSQYLCASSGTGGGHNEQFFGPGTRLTVL.

The CDR3 DNA reads TGTGCCAGCAGCCCTGGGACTAGCCGAAAGGGAGATACGCAGTATTTT. Translated, it gives CASSPGTSRKGDTQYF. The V call is TRBV5-4, the J call TRBJ2-3; 9 bases are shared with TRBD2. With 4 bases clipped from V and 5 bases from J, the junction kept 11 bases outside the gene matches. The CDR3 loop spans 16 amino acids. The germline CDR1 and CDR2 sequences are SGHNT and YYREEE (reference sequence).

This clone has only a few counts. The rearrangement joins TRBV18 to TRBJ1-1; D is unclear. There are 14 residues in the CDR3. Deletions cut 5 bases from V and 2 bases from J, with 12 bases between. Germline V gives CDR1 KGHSH, CDR2 LQKENI. The CDR3 protein is CASSASDVNTEAFF. CDR3 sequence (DNA): TGTGCCAGCTCAGCGAGCGACGTAAACACTGAAGCTTTCTTT.

J is TRBJ2-2 and V is TRBV6-5, with TRBD1 as a possible D gene (7 bases). The CDR3 consists of 15 residues. V was shortened by 4 bases and J by 4 bases, with 13 bases between the two germline ends. Germline-derived CDR1 and CDR2 are MNHEY and SVGAGI. CDR3 region: CASSSNRGGTGELFF. The CDR3 nucleotides are TGTGCCAGCAGTTCAAACAGGGGAGGCACCGGGGAGCTGTTTTTT.

V and J are TRBV4-1 and TRBJ1-1, with TRBD1 identical over 9 bases. This CDR3 spans 13 amino acids. CDR1 MGHRA and CDR2 YSYEKL come from the germline V gene. V was pared by 3 bases and J by 9 bases, with 5 bases of the junction left unmatched. The CDR3 reads CASSHRDRVQAFF. CDR3 DNA sequence: TGCGCCAGCAGCCACCGGGACAGGGTGCAAGCTTTCTTT.

This sequence joins TRBV11-2 and TRBJ1-6; the match to TRBD1 covers 8 bases. V lost 1 base, J lost 9 bases, and 5 bases stayed unmatched. Germline assignment: CDR1 SGHAT and CDR2 FQNNGV. The CDR3 spans 15 residues. CDR3 amino acids: CASSLGDRSLSPLHF. Here the CDR3 DNA reads TGTGCCAGCAGCTTAGGGGACAGGAGCCTTTCACCCCTCCACTTT. Variable domain in full (rest from reference TRBV11-2 and TRBJ1-6): EAGVAQSPRYKIIEKRQSVAFWCNPISGHATLYWYQQILGQGPKLLIQFQNNGVVDDSQLPKDRFSAERLKGVDSTLKIQPAKLEDSAVYLCASSLGDRSLSPLHFGNGTRLTVT.

The V gene is TRBV5-6, the J gene TRBJ2-1, with TRBD1 as a possible D gene (5 bases). CDR1 SGHDT and CDR2 YYEEEE come from the germline V gene. The V and J ends lost 4 bases and 4 bases respectively, with 12 bases between them. The CDR3 is made up of 14 amino acids. The CDR3 loop reads CASSAPGLYNEQFF. CDR3 DNA: TGTGCCAGCAGCGCTCCAGGGCTATACAATGAGCAGTTCTTC.

The gene calls are TRBV2 and TRBJ1-6, with D maybe TRBD1 (6 bases). The CDR3 totals 13 residues. V was shortened by 6 bases and J by 7 bases, with 10 bases between the two germline ends. The germline V gene encodes CDR1 SNHLY and CDR2 FYNNEI. The DNA for the CDR3 is TGTGCCAGCAGGGGGGGGCCCAATTCACCCCTCCACTTT. It specifies CASRGGPNSPLHF.

V usage is TRBV29-1 and J usage is TRBJ2-4; 7 bases map to TRBD1. Germline values: CDR1 SQVTM, CDR2 ANQGSEA. The CDR3 length is 15 residues. Unmatched junction bases numbered 10, after V lost 2 bases and J lost 6 bases. CDR3 region: CSVESLSQGRNIQYF. The CDR3 nucleotides are TGCAGCGTTGAATCGTTGTCACAGGGGAGAAACATTCAGTACTTC.